This record concerns one TCR beta chain sequence. Its antigen remains unknown. Clones were sequenced by immunoSEQ multiplex PCR, and TCRdb holds only the in-frame ones, with some missing. In the table there are some 130,000 clones, around 77% of which are singletons. CDR3 length equals 11 residues. CDR1 is MDHEN and CDR2 is SYDVKM in the germline V gene. The V end lost 6 bases, the J end lost 7 bases, and 7 bases lay between the germline ends. The time point is: week 11, during vaccination. In every dose of vaccine, 300 ug of mutant IDH1 20-mer peptide was given alongside topical imiquimod. The data belong to a study of a mutant IDH1 vaccine in newly diagnosed glioma. Looking at the study overall: Across weeks 1, 3, 5, 7, 11, 15, 19 and 23, patients received a vaccination each time, eight in all. Patients were pretreated with radiotherapy, temozolomide, or both, mostly both. The study's findings and limits: Evidence of vaccine-induced immune responses was documented in less than 95% of patients. The authors found pseudoprogression apparently unrelated to changes in top peripheral T cell clonotypes.

The specimen comprised PBMCs, sampled from a glioma patient whose treatment included an IDH1 peptide vaccine. This TCR was recovered from a man in his forties with glioma. The rearrangement uses TRBV28 and TRBJ2-1; no clear D gene. CDR3 in amino acids: CASRVSNEQFF. The CDR3 DNA is TGTGCCAGCAGGGTCTCGAATGAGCAGTTCTTC.